This T cell receptor beta chain was identified during a study of blood T cells in healthy people across ages. This CDR3 has 15 amino acids. The junction had 5 bases not matched to a gene; V was cut back by 0 bases and J by 6 bases. Looked up from germline, CDR1 is SGHRS and CDR2 is YFSETQ. The authors ran a second PCR of about 7 to 11 cycles using a sample-barcoded 5' primer and a J-beta primer mix. TCRdb re-derived calls from the 5' RACE reads in MiXCR, one entry per CDR3 protein. This table holds more than 1.4 million distinct CDR3 sequences, 40% to 50% found once. The V gene is TRBV5-1, the J gene TRBJ1-5; 8 positions agree with TRBD1. The sequence derives from a woman between 18 and 29 years old in good health. The sample comprised blood. The CDR3 is CASSLAGGVSQPQHF. CDR3 nucleotide sequence: TGCGCCAGCAGCTTGGCAGGGGGCGTAAGTCAGCCCCAGCATTTT.